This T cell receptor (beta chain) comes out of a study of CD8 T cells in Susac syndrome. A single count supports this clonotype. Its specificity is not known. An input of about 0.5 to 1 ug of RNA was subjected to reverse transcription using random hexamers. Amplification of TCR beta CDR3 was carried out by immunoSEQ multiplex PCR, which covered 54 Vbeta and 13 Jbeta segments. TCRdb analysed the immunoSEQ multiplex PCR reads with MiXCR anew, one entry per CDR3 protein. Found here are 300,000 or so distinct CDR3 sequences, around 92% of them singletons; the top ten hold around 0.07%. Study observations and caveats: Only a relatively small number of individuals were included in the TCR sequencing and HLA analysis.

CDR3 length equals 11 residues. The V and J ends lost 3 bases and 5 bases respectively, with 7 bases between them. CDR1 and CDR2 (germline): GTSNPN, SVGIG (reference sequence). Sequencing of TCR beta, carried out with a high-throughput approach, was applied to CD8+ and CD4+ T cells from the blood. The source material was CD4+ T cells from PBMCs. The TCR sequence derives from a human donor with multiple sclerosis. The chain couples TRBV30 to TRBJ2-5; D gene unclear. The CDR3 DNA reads TGTGCCTGGAGCACAGTGGAGACCCAGTACTTC. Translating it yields CAWSTVETQYF.